This T cell receptor beta chain was retrieved from a study of beta chain features in type 1 diabetes. Investigators reverse transcribed all isolated RNA, so they sequenced expressed TCRB transcripts. Measured with immunoSEQ multiplex PCR; TCRdb has only the in-frame clones, and not every one. The data hold about half a million clones, with about 29% observed a single time. Only a few counts were recorded for this clone. The CDR3 is 12 residues long. Between the trimmed V and J ends, which lost 2 bases and 10 bases, there was a span of 13 bases. Germline V lookup: CDR1 GTSNPN, CDR2 SVGIG (reference sequence). Sorting of CD4+ naive, central memory, regulatory and stem cell-like memory cells was performed via CD45RO/CCR7/CD25/CD127/CD95/CD27.

This receptor was taken from a man younger than 35 in good health. Sequenced material: naive CD4+ T cells from blood. The gene calls are TRBV30 and TRBJ2-3; D remains unclear. The CDR3 protein is CAWSREESAQYF. The CDR3 DNA follows: TGTGCCTGGAGTCGTGAAGAGTCCGCGCAGTATTTT.